Listed below are T cell receptor beta chains from one sample, sequenced in a study of human T cells and chemical hapten exposure. TCRdb re-analysed the RACE reads in MiXCR, keeping a single row per CDR3 protein. The sample has over 300,000 distinct CDR3 sequences, around 5.5% seen once; the top ten hold about 2.5%. The source was whole blood, collected in connection with sensitization to the hapten diphenylcyclopropenone (DPC). These receptors all come from a woman aged 45-65 years with alopecia areata. Some clones in this sample may be carry-over from other donors' samples. Each CDR3 is given with its conserved first and last residue. D genes are given only for firm matches. Part of the rows lack a size; the others show once, few, many or a class for expanded clones.

abundance: many
j_gene: TRBJ2-7
d_gene: TRBD1
v_gene: TRBV6-5
CDR3nt: TGTGCCAGCAGTCACGGACAGGACTACGAGCAGTACTTC
CDR3aa: CASSHGQDYEQYF

abundance: NA
j_gene: TRBJ2-2
d_gene: NA
v_gene: TRBV29-1
CDR3nt: TGCAGCGCTTTATATACCGGGGAGCTGTTTTTT
CDR3aa: CSALYTGELFF

abundance: NA
j_gene: TRBJ2-5
d_gene: NA
v_gene: TRBV6-5
CDR3nt: TGTGCCAGCAGTCCTTGGACGCGAGAAGAGACCCAGTACTTC
CDR3aa: CASSPWTREETQYF

abundance: few
j_gene: TRBJ2-3
d_gene: NA
v_gene: TRBV24-1
CDR3nt: TGTGCCACCAGTGAAAGACCAGCAGGACCTAGAACAGATACGCAGTATTTT
CDR3aa: CATSERPAGPRTDTQYF

abundance: NA
j_gene: TRBJ2-1
d_gene: NA
v_gene: TRBV5-1
CDR3nt: TGCGCCAGCAGCACCACAGCGAGCTCCTACAATGAGCAGTTCTTC
CDR3aa: CASSTTASSYNEQFF

abundance: NA
j_gene: TRBJ2-1
d_gene: NA
v_gene: TRBV27
CDR3nt: TGTGCCAGCAGTTTATCGAGGCAGGCTGAGCAGCTCTTC
CDR3aa: CASSLSRQAEQLF

abundance: NA
j_gene: TRBJ1-5
d_gene: TRBD1
v_gene: TRBV30
CDR3nt: TGTGCCTGGACACAAGGGACAGCTGGATATAGCAATCAGCCCCAGCATTTT
CDR3aa: CAWTQGTAGYSNQPQHF

abundance: many
j_gene: TRBJ2-4
d_gene: TRBD2
v_gene: TRBV28
CDR3nt: TGTGCCAGCAGTTTCGAGGGTGCGGGAGGGTTCAAAAACATTCAGTACTTC
CDR3aa: CASSFEGAGGFKNIQYF

abundance: few
j_gene: TRBJ1-5
d_gene: NA
v_gene: TRBV18
CDR3nt: TGTGCCAGCTCACCACGCGAGGGAATCAATCAGCCCCAGCATTTT
CDR3aa: CASSPREGINQPQHF

abundance: few
j_gene: TRBJ1-2
d_gene: NA
v_gene: TRBV2
CDR3nt: TGTGCCAGCAGTGAAGGCCGGGACTATGGCTACACCTTC
CDR3aa: CASSEGRDYGYTF

abundance: few
j_gene: TRBJ2-7
d_gene: NA
v_gene: TRBV27
CDR3nt: TGTGCCAGCAGTTTCGGAGGGGGAAGGGGCGAGCAGTACTTC
CDR3aa: CASSFGGGRGEQYF

abundance: NA
j_gene: TRBJ1-2
d_gene: NA
v_gene: TRBV4-1
CDR3nt: TGCGCCAGCAGCCAAGGTCCACAGGGAGACTATGGCTACACCTTC
CDR3aa: CASSQGPQGDYGYTF

abundance: few
j_gene: TRBJ1-3
d_gene: NA
v_gene: TRBV9
CDR3nt: TGTGCCACCGTGAGAAACACCATATATTTT
CDR3aa: CATVRNTIYF

abundance: few
j_gene: TRBJ2-3
d_gene: TRBD2
v_gene: TRBV2
CDR3nt: TGTGCCAGCCGGGCGGGGGGACGCACAGATACGCAGTATTTT
CDR3aa: CASRAGGRTDTQYF

abundance: many
j_gene: TRBJ1-5
d_gene: NA
v_gene: TRBV5-1
CDR3nt: TGCGCCAGCAGCTTGGCGCCAGGGTCTAATCAGCCCCAGCATTTT
CDR3aa: CASSLAPGSNQPQHF

abundance: NA
j_gene: TRBJ2-2
d_gene: TRBD1
v_gene: TRBV20-1
CDR3nt: TGCAGTGCTCGACAGGGGGCGCGGACCGGGGAGCTGTTTTTT
CDR3aa: CSARQGARTGELFF

abundance: many
j_gene: TRBJ2-3
d_gene: TRBD2
v_gene: TRBV4-1
CDR3nt: TGCGCCAGCAGCCCGCAATCCGGGACGCGGGGGGATACGCAGTATTTT
CDR3aa: CASSPQSGTRGDTQYF

abundance: NA
j_gene: TRBJ1-2
d_gene: TRBD1
v_gene: TRBV9
CDR3nt: TGTGCCAGCAGCATTGGGACAGACTATGGCTACACCTTC
CDR3aa: CASSIGTDYGYTF

abundance: NA
j_gene: TRBJ2-2
d_gene: NA
v_gene: TRBV19
CDR3nt: TGTGCCAGCGAGACACAAACCGGGGAGCTGTTTTTT
CDR3aa: CASETQTGELFF

abundance: many
j_gene: TRBJ2-1
d_gene: NA
v_gene: TRBV5-1
CDR3nt: TGCGCCAGCAGCCCGGGGACTCAGTACAATGAGCAGTTCTTC
CDR3aa: CASSPGTQYNEQFF

abundance: many
j_gene: TRBJ2-3
d_gene: TRBD2
v_gene: TRBV9
CDR3nt: TGTGCCAGCAGCGTAGGGAGTAGCGGGGGCCACGATACGCAGTATTTT
CDR3aa: CASSVGSSGGHDTQYF

abundance: NA
j_gene: TRBJ2-2
d_gene: NA
v_gene: TRBV11-2
CDR3nt: TGTGCCAGCAGCTTAGATCCGGGCCCCGACCCAGGGGAGCTGTTTTTT
CDR3aa: CASSLDPGPDPGELFF

abundance: NA
j_gene: TRBJ1-6
d_gene: NA
v_gene: TRBV14
CDR3nt: TGTGCCAGCAGCCTCGCCTCGGACTCCTATAATTCACCCCTCCACTTT
CDR3aa: CASSLASDSYNSPLHF